Below, 8 T cell receptor beta chains from the same sample are listed, as sequenced in a study of cytomegalovirus exposure and HLA in healthy donors (dated by TCRdb to about 2017). Preparation of the library involved the immunoSEQ multiplex PCR assay. The multiplex PCR relied on a mix of 60 forward primers for TCR Vbeta segments and 13 reverse primers for TCR Jbeta segments. Held by TCRdb, this immuneACCESS table contains in-frame sequences only and omits some clones. Under half of the omission traces to an unresolved V gene where checked; the cause of the rest is unknown. In this sample's table one finds 100,000 to 150,000 clones. The ten largest clones take up around 1.5% of the sample. The source material was PBMCs. These receptors all come from a woman aged 40 to 50 in good health and CMV-seronegative.

V gene TRBV9 combines with J gene TRBJ2-1, with TRBD2 identical over 14 bases. Germline V gives CDR1 SGDLS, CDR2 YYNGEE. The CDR3 is made up of 19 amino acids. The V and J ends lost 4 bases and 9 bases, in that order; junction bases with no gene match: 18. CDR3 DNA: TGTGCCAGCAGCCCCCGACTAGCGGGGGGGCCTCGTCCTATCTCTGAGCAGTTCTTC. Its translation is CASSPRLAGGPRPISEQFF.

Points on this clone: Other DNA sequences in this specimen translate into the identical CDR3. The CDR3 DNA sequence: TGCGCCAGCAGCCCCTGGACAGAACAAGAGACCCAGTACTTC. It yields the protein CASSPWTEQETQYF. This chain connects TRBV4-1 to TRBJ2-5, with D possibly matching TRBD1 (6 bases). V was pared by 4 bases and J by 2 bases, with 11 bases between. The germline V gene encodes CDR1 MGHRA and CDR2 YSYEKL. The CDR3 extends over 14 amino acids.

The chain joins TRBV5-1 to TRBJ1-2; 9 nucleotides align to TRBD1. The CDR3 length is 16 residues. J was trimmed by 4 bases and V by 0 bases; bases with no gene match: 7. The germline gives CDR1 SGHRS, CDR2 YFSETQ. The CDR3 DNA reads as TGCGCCAGCAGCTTGGCCTACAGGGGGCGATCCTATGGCTACACCTTC. This codes for CASSLAYRGRSYGYTF. Together with reference TRBV5-1 and TRBJ1-2, the CDR3 gives the full variable domain: KAGVTQTPRYLIKTRGQQVTLSCSPISGHRSVSWYQQTPGQGLQFLFEYFSETQRNKGNFPGRFSGRQFSNSRSEMNVSTLELGDSALYLCASSLAYRGRSYGYTFGSGTRLTVV.

The chain joins TRBV10-3 to TRBJ2-3, with D possibly TRBD1 on 5 matching bases. The germline gives CDR1 ENHRY, CDR2 SYGVKD. Trimming left V 2 bases short and J 3 bases short, with 12 bases between. This CDR3 is built from 15 residues. The DNA of the CDR3 is TGTGCCATCAGTGAGGGGCAGGGTAAGACAGATACGCAGTATTTT. Amino acid sequence: CAISEGQGKTDTQYF.

The rearrangement links TRBV5-1 to TRBJ2-5, with D uncertain. Germline V gene lookup returns CDR1 SGHRS and CDR2 YFSETQ. V gave up 0 bases and J gave up 5 bases, with 11 bases separating them. The CDR3 has 14 amino acids. As DNA, the CDR3 is TGCGCCAGCAGCTTGGAGGCGGTTGAGGAGACCCAGTACTTC. Residues: CASSLEAVEETQYF.

The rearrangement joins TRBV5-5 to TRBJ2-7; TRBD2 aligns across 8 bases. This CDR3 has 15 residues. V gave up 0 bases and J gave up 3 bases; unmatched junction bases: 5. Germline V gene lookup returns CDR1 SGHKS and CDR2 YYEKEE (reference sequence). The CDR3 region is CASSLGRGDLYEQYF. The CDR3 DNA sequence: TGTGCCAGCAGCTTGGGGCGGGGGGACCTCTACGAGCAGTACTTC. The full variable domain, rest sourced from reference TRBV5-5 and TRBJ2-7, is DAGVTQSPTHLIKTRGQQVTLRCSPISGHKSVSWYQQVLGQGPQFIFQYYEKEERGRGNFPDRFSARQFPNYSSELNVNALLLGDSALYLCASSLGRGDLYEQYFGPGTRLTVT.

Note on this clone: The junction differs from germline at one of its ends, possibly a read error. The chain joins TRBV10-3 to TRBJ2-3, with D possibly matching TRBD2 (6 bases). The CDR3 runs to 11 residues. Germline V lookup: CDR1 ENHRY, CDR2 SYGVKD. The CDR3 nucleotides are TGCGCGACGGGGGGCACAGATACGCAGTATTTT. Amino acid sequence: CATGGTDTQYF.

This chain uses TRBV7-3 with TRBJ1-6, with 7 nucleotides matching TRBD1. The CDR3 runs 17 residues. Germline values: CDR1 SGHTA, CDR2 FQGTGA. The V gene end was trimmed by 2 bases and the J gene end by 5 bases; junction bases not matched to a gene: 9. CDR3 amino acids: CASSLGLQGRNNSPLHF. DNA for the CDR3: TGTGCCAGCAGCTTAGGCCTACAGGGGAGAAATAATTCACCCCTCCACTTT. The full variable domain, with the rest looked up from reference TRBV7-3 and TRBJ1-6, is GAGVSQTPSNKVTEKGKYVELRCDPISGHTALYWYRQSLGQGPEFLIYFQGTGAADDSGLPNDRFFAVRPEGSVSTLKIQRTERGDSAVYLCASSLGLQGRNNSPLHFGNGTRLTVT.